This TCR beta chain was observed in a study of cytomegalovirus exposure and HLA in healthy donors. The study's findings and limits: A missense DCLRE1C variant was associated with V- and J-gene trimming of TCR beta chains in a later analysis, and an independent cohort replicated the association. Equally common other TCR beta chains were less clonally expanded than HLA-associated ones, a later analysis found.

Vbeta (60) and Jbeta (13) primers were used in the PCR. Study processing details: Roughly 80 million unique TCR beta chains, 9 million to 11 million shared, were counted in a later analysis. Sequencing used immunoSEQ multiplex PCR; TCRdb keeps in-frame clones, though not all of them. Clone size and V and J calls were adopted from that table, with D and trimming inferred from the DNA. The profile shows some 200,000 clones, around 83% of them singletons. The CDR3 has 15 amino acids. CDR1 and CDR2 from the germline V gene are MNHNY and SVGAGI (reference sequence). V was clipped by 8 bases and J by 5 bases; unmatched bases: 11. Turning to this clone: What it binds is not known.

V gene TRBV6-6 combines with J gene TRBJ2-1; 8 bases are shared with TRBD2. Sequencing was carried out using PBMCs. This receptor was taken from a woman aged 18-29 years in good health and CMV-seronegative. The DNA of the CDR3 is TGTGCCAGCGCTATAACCGGGACTAGAGACAATGAGCAGTTCTTC. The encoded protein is CASAITGTRDNEQFF.